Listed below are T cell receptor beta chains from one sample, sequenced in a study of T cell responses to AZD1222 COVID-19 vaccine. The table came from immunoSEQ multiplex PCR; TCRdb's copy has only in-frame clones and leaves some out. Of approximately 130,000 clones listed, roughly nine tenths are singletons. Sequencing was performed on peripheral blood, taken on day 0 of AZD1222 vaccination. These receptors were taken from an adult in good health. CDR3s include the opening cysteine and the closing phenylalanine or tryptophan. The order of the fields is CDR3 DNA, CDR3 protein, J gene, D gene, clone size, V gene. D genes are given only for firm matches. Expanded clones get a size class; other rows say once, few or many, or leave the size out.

TGCGCCAGCAGCTTGTTTCAGGGGGCACCCTATGGCTACACCTTC CASSLFQGAPYGYTF TRBJ1-2 TRBD1 . TRBV5-1
TGTGCCAGCAGTTTAGAGACAGGGGGAGGCGGCTACACCTTC CASSLETGGGGYTF TRBJ1-2 TRBD1 . TRBV28
TGTGCCAGCAGCTGGGCGTTTAAACAGGAAAGTCTCGGAGGACCCCTCCACTTT CASSWAFKQESLGGPLHF TRBJ1-6 . . TRBV5-6
TGTGCCAGCAGTATAAACTACAATGAGCAGTTCTTC CASSINYNEQFF TRBJ2-1 . . TRBV27
TGTGCCAGTAGTATTTCCAGGTTGGCTAAAGCTTTCTTT CASSISRLAKAFF TRBJ1-1 . . TRBV19
TGTGCCAGTCAAACTAGCGGCCACGGGGAGCTGTTTTTT CASQTSGHGELFF TRBJ2-2 TRBD2 . TRBV28
TGTGCCATACGACACGGAATCCGCCAGCATTTT CAIRHGIRQHF TRBJ1-5 . . TRBV12-3/TRBV12-4
TGTGCCAGTCTCGGAGGTAGCAATCAGCCCCAGCATTTT CASLGGSNQPQHF TRBJ1-5 . . TRBV19
TGTGCCAGCAGCTCGAGGGGGACAGGGGACGAGCAGTACTTC CASSSRGTGDEQYF TRBJ2-7 TRBD1 . TRBV7-8
TGTGCCAGCAGACCTGCTCCCGGGACTAGCGGAAACAATGAGCAGTTCTTC CASRPAPGTSGNNEQFF TRBJ2-1 TRBD2 . TRBV28
TGCGCCAGCAGCGGGGACGGCCCCTTAAGCTCCTATAATTCACCCCTCCACTTT CASSGDGPLSSYNSPLHF TRBJ1-6 . . TRBV5-1
TGTGCCAGCAGCCCCCCTCAGGGTAACTATGGCTACACCTTC CASSPPQGNYGYTF TRBJ1-2 . . TRBV7-2
TGTGCCAGCAGCTTAGCCGGGACATATAATTCACCCCTCCACTTT CASSLAGTYNSPLHF TRBJ1-6 . . TRBV11-1
TGTGCCTGGTCCAGCTACTATGGCTACACCTTC CAWSSYYGYTF TRBJ1-2 . . TRBV30
TGTGCCAGCAGCGTAAGGTGGGGACACGGCTATGGCTACACCTTC CASSVRWGHGYGYTF TRBJ1-2 . . TRBV9
TGTGCCAGCAGCTCAGAATTGGGGAAACTGTTTTTT CASSSELGKLFF TRBJ1-4 . . TRBV7-2
TGTGCCAGCAGCTTAGAAGGGGCAACTAATGAAAAACTGTTTTTT CASSLEGATNEKLFF TRBJ1-4 . once TRBV7-2
TGTGCCACCAGTGATTCGGACTGGAACTATGGCTACACCTTC CATSDSDWNYGYTF TRBJ1-2 . . TRBV24-1
TGTGCCAGCAGCTTAAGATCTGAAGCTTTCTTT CASSLRSEAFF TRBJ1-1 . . TRBV7-2
TGTGCCAGCAGTTTGGACGGGAACACCGGGGAGCTGTTTTTT CASSLDGNTGELFF TRBJ2-2 . . TRBV6-2/TRBV6-3
TGTGCCAGCAGCGGCTCCGGGCGGGGGGGTAATGAAAAACTGTTTTTT CASSGSGRGGNEKLFF TRBJ1-4 . . TRBV9
TGTGCCAGCAGCCAAGAGGGACACATCTATGGCTACACCTTC CASSQEGHIYGYTF TRBJ1-2 . . TRBV4-2
TGTGCCAGCACCGATTGTGAGGGCTTAGAGCGTGGCTACACCTTC CASTDCEGLERGYTF TRBJ1-2 . few TRBV6-4
TGTGCCACCAGCAGAGGACAAGTAGCGAGCTCCTACGAGCAGTACTTC CATSRGQVASSYEQYF TRBJ2-7 . . TRBV15
TGTGCCAGCAGCCCTACGGAACGAGGGTCCACTGAAGCTTTCTTT CASSPTERGSTEAFF TRBJ1-1 . . TRBV3-1/TRBV3-2
TGTGCCAGTAGTGGGCTGGACTCCTACAATGAGCAGTTCTTC CASSGLDSYNEQFF TRBJ2-1 . . TRBV19
TGCGCCAGCAAGGCGACATCCGGAGGAGAGACCCAGTACTTC CASKATSGGETQYF TRBJ2-5 . . TRBV10-2
TGTGCCAGCAGCGTAGGCGCAGTTTCTTTCAACTATGGCTACACCTTC CASSVGAVSFNYGYTF TRBJ1-2 . . TRBV9
TGTGCCAGCAGTTTATTAGGCCCGAATGAAAAACTGTTTTTT CASSLLGPNEKLFF TRBJ1-4 . . TRBV28
TGTGCCAGCAGCTTACCCCGATCCGGGACAGGCTACGAGCAGTACTTC CASSLPRSGTGYEQYF TRBJ2-7 TRBD1 . TRBV11-3
TGCGCCAGCAGCCTCGGAGGGACCGCCCCCAATGAGCAGTTCTTC CASSLGGTAPNEQFF TRBJ2-1 . . TRBV5-1
TGTGCCAGTTCCACCGGGACCGCGAACACCGGGGAGCTGTTTTTT CASSTGTANTGELFF TRBJ2-2 . . TRBV19
TGTGCCAGCAGCTCGTGGACAGGGGTTAATGAAAAACTGTTTTTT CASSSWTGVNEKLFF TRBJ1-4 TRBD1 once TRBV5-4
TGTGCCAGCAGCCAAGAGATTGAACAGTCGAACTATGGCTACACCTTC CASSQEIEQSNYGYTF TRBJ1-2 . . TRBV14
TGTGCCAGCAAGGACGACAGGCGTTGGGGCGGGGAGCTGTTTTTT CASKDDRRWGGELFF TRBJ2-2 . once TRBV6-5
TGTGCCAGCAGCTTAGGGTCAGGGGCTAAAGATGGCTACACCTTC CASSLGSGAKDGYTF TRBJ1-2 . . TRBV7-2
TGTGCCAGCAGCAAGTGGTGCGGGGGGCGAGCTTTCTTT CASSKWCGGRAFF TRBJ1-1 . few TRBV21-1
TGTGCCAGCAGCTTTAAGGTCAACCACCTGGCCGAGCAGTACTTC CASSFKVNHLAEQYF TRBJ2-7 . . TRBV11-2
TGTGCCAGCTCGGGACAGTTAGCCGGTAATTCACCCCTCCACTTT CASSGQLAGNSPLHF TRBJ1-6 TRBD1 few TRBV18
TGTGCCAGCAGCCCGGCCCGGGACAGGGGATTCAAGACTGAAGCTTTCTTT CASSPARDRGFKTEAFF TRBJ1-1 TRBD1 . TRBV5-4
TGTGCCAGCATGATGGGGGCAGGGCGAGACTACGAGCAGTACTTC CASMMGAGRDYEQYF TRBJ2-7 . . TRBV7-8